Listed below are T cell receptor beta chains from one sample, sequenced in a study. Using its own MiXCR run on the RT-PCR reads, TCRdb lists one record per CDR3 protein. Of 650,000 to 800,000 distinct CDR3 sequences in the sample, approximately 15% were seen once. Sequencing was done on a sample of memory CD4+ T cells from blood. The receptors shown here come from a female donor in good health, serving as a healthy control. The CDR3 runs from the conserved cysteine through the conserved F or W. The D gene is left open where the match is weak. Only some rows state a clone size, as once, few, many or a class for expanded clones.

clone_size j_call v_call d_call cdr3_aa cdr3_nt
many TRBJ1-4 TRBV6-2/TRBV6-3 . CASSYEEFDEKLFF TGTGCCAGCAGTTACGAAGAGTTTGATGAAAAACTGTTTTTT
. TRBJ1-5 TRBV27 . CASSFRRGPLNSNQPQHF TGTGCCAGCAGTTTTCGTCGGGGGCCCCTGAACAGCAATCAGCCCCAGCATTTT
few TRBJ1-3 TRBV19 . CASSLQKITSGNTIYF TGTGCCAGTAGCCTACAGAAAATCACCTCTGGAAACACCATATATTTT
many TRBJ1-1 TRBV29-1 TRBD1 CSATGQGHTEAFF TGCAGCGCTACAGGACAGGGGCACACTGAAGCTTTCTTT
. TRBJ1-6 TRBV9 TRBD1 CASSAGTAYNSPLHF TGTGCCAGCAGCGCGGGGACAGCCTATAATTCACCCCTCCACTTT
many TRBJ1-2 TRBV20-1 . CSARDSGVVAYGYTF TGCAGTGCTAGAGATAGCGGGGTGGTGGCTTATGGCTACACCTTC
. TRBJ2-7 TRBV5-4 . CASSFGSTYYEQYF TGTGCCAGCAGCTTCGGTTCAACCTATTACGAGCAGTACTTC
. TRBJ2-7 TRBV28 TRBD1 CATQSPGQANSYEQYF TGTGCCACCCAATCTCCGGGACAGGCGAACTCCTACGAGCAGTACTTC
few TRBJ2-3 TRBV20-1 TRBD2 CSVARRAGGTDTQYF TGCAGTGTAGCGCGGCGAGCGGGGGGCACAGATACGCAGTATTTT
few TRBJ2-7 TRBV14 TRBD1 CASSQDRDRAEQYF TGTGCCAGCAGCCAAGATCGGGACAGGGCCGAGCAGTACTTC
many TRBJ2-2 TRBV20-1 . CSARDRRHLNTGELFF TGCAGTGCTAGAGATCGTAGACACCTGAACACCGGGGAGCTGTTTTTT
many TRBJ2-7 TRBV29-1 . CSVRGYEQYF TGCAGCGTTCGGGGCTACGAGCAGTACTTC
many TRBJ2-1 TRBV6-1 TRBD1 CASSEVGTGFYNEQFF TGTGCCAGCAGTGAAGTAGGGACAGGGTTTTACAATGAGCAGTTCTTC
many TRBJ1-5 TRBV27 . CASSTAFKPQHF TGTGCCAGCAGTACCGCCTTTAAGCCCCAGCATTTT
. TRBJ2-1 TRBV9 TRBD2 CATSLTGTSNNEQFF TGTGCCACTAGCCTCACCGGGACTAGCAACAATGAGCAGTTCTTC
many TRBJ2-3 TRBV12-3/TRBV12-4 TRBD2 CASRLTSGSDTQYF TGTGCCAGCAGGTTAACTAGCGGCTCAGATACGCAGTATTTT
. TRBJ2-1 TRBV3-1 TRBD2 CASARSGRFNEQFF TGTGCCAGTGCAAGGAGCGGGAGGTTCAATGAGCAGTTCTTC
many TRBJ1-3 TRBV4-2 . CASSQDPGASNTIYF TGTGCCAGCAGCCAAGATCCGGGGGCATCGAACACCATATATTTT
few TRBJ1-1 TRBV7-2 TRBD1 CASSLKDRAFTEAFF TGTGCCAGCAGCCTAAAGGACAGGGCTTTCACTGAAGCTTTCTTT
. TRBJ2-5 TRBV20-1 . CSAPRAGYQETQYF TGCAGTGCGCCCCGGGCGGGGTATCAGGAGACCCAGTACTTC
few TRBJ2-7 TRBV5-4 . CASSPGPGEQYF TGTGCCAGCAGCCCCGGGCCTGGGGAGCAGTACTTC
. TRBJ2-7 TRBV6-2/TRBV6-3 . CASSYSAGKASWQYF TGTGCCAGCAGTTACTCCGCAGGGAAGGCTAGTTGGCAGTACTTC
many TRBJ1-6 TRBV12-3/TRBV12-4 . CASSLKGGSPLHF TGTGCCAGCAGTTTAAAGGGTGGATCACCCCTCCACTTT
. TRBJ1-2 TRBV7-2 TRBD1 CASSPPRGLINYGYTF TGTGCCAGCAGCCCCCCCAGGGGGTTAATTAACTATGGCTACACCTTC
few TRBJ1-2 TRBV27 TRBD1 CASSLTGSSPSNYGYTF TGTGCCAGCAGTTTGACAGGGTCCTCCCCCTCTAACTATGGCTACACCTTC
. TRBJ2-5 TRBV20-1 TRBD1 CSVRQGAIKTQYF TGCAGTGTTAGACAGGGGGCTATTAAGACCCAGTACTTC
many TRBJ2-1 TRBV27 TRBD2 CAKISGRYNEQFF TGTGCCAAGATTAGCGGGAGGTACAATGAGCAGTTCTTC
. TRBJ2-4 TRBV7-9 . CASSLNQGENIQYF TGTGCCAGCAGCTTAAACCAGGGTGAAAACATTCAGTACTTC
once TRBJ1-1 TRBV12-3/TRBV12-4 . CASRRATTEAFF TGTGCCAGTCGCCGGGCCACCACTGAAGCTTTCTTT
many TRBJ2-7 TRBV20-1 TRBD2 CSARALAGVNEQYF TGCAGTGCTAGAGCGCTAGCGGGAGTGAACGAGCAGTACTTC
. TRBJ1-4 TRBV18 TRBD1 CASSPTRGQETNEKLFF TGTGCCAGCTCACCTACTCGGGGACAGGAAACTAATGAAAAACTGTTTTTT
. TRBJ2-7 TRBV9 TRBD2 CASSVAGGGGPYEQYF TGTGCCAGCAGCGTAGCGGGGGGAGGTGGACCCTACGAGCAGTACTTC
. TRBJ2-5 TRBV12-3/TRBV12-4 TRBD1 CASTMSPGGREETQYF TGTGCCAGCACCATGTCCCCAGGGGGCAGAGAAGAGACCCAGTACTTC
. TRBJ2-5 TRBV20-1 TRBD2 CSAGTSGGEGTQYF TGCAGTGCGGGGACTAGCGGGGGCGAGGGGACCCAGTACTTC
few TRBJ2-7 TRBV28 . CASFGAGGSYYEQYF TGTGCCAGCTTTGGGGCTGGGGGGTCCTACTACGAGCAGTACTTC
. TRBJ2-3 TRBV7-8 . CASSWTAEDTQYF TGTGCCAGCAGCTGGACCGCGGAGGATACGCAGTATTTT
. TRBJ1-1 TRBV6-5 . CASSKRDTEAFF TGTGCCAGCAGTAAAAGGGACACTGAAGCTTTCTTT
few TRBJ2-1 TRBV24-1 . CATSDLTPEVRNEQFF TGTGCCACCAGTGATTTAACCCCCGAAGTCCGCAATGAGCAGTTCTTC